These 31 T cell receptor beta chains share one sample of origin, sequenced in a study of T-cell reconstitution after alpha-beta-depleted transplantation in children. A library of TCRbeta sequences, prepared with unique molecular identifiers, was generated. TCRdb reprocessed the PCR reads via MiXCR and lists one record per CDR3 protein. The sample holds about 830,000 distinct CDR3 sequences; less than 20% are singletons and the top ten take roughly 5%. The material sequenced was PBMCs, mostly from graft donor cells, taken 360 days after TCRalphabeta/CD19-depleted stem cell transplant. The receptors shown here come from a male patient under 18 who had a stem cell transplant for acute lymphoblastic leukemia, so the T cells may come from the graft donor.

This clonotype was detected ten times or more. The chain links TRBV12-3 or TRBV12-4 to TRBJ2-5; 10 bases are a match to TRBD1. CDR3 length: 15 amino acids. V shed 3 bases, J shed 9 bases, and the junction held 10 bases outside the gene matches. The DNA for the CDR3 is TGTGCCAGCAGTTTCCAAGAGGGACAGGGGTTTCCCCAGTACTTC. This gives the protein CASSFQEGQGFPQYF.

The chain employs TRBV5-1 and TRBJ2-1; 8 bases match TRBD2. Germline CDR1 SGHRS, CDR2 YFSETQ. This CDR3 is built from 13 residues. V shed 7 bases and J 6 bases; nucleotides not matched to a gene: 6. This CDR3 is CASATSGVNEQFF. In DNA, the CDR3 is TGCGCCAGCGCAACTAGCGGTGTCAATGAGCAGTTCTTC. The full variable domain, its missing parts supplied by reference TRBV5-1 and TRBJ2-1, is KAGVTQTPRYLIKTRGQQVTLSCSPISGHRSVSWYQQTPGQGLQFLFEYFSETQRNKGNFPGRFSGRQFSNSRSEMNVSTLELGDSALYLCASATSGVNEQFFGPGTRLTVL.

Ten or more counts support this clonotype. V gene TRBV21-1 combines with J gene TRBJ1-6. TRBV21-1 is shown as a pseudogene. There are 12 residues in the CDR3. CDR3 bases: TGTGCCAGCAGCAATTCCTGGGCACCCCTCCACTTT. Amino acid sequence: CASSNSWAPLHF.

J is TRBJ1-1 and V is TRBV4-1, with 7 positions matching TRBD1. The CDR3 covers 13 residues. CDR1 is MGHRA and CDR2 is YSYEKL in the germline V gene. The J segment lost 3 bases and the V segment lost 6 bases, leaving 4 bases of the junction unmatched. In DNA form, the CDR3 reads TGCGCCAGCAGAGAGACAGGGCACACTGAAGCTTTCTTT. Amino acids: CASRETGHTEAFF.

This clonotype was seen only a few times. The CDR3 protein is CASSSLAGGTHEQYF. CDR3 sequence (DNA): TGCGCCAGCAGCTCACTAGCGGGAGGGACCCACGAGCAGTACTTC. The genes are TRBV5-1 and TRBJ2-7, with 13 nucleotides matching TRBD2. Trimming removed 3 bases from V and 5 bases from J; junction bases left unmatched: 5. This CDR3 comprises 15 residues. The germline gives CDR1 SGHRS, CDR2 YFSETQ.

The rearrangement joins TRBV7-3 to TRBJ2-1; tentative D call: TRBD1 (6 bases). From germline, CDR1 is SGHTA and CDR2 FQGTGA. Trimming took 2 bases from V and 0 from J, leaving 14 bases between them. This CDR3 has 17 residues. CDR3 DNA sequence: TGTGCCAGCAGCTTACTAACAGGCAGGGGCTCCTACAATGAGCAGTTCTTC. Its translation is CASSLLTGRGSYNEQFF. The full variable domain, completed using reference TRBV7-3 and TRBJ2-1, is GAGVSQTPSNKVTEKGKYVELRCDPISGHTALYWYRQSLGQGPEFLIYFQGTGAADDSGLPNDRFFAVRPEGSVSTLKIQRTERGDSAVYLCASSLLTGRGSYNEQFFGPGTRLTVL.

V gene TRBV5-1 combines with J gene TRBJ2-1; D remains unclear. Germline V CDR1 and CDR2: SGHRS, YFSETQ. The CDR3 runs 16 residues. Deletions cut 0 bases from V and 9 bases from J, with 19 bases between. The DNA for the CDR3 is TGCGCCAGCAGCTTGGAAGTCGGGCTCCTTCAGAGTGAGCAGTTCTTC. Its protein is CASSLEVGLLQSEQFF.

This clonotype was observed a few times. CDR3 in DNA: TGTGCCAGCAGTATCCGACTAGCGGGGTCCTACGAGCAGTACTTC. It codes for CASSIRLAGSYEQYF. The V call is TRBV12-3 or TRBV12-4, the J call TRBJ2-7; 11 bases line up with TRBD2. CDR3 length equals 15 residues. Unmatched junction bases numbered 4, after V lost 5 bases and J lost 1 base.

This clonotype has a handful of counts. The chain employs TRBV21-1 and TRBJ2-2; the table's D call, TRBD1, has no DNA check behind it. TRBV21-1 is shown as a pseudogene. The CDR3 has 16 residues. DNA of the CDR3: TGTGCCAGCAGCAAGTTGGACAGGGAGGAGACCGGGGAGCTGTTTTTT. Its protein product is CASSKLDREETGELFF.

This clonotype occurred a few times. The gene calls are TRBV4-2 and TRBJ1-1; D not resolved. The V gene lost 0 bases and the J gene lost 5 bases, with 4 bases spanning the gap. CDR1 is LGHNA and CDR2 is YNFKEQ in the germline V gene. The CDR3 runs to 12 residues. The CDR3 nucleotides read TGTGCCAGCAGCCAAGAACGTACTGAAGCTTTCTTT. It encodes CASSQERTEAFF.

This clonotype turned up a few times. In DNA form, the CDR3 reads TGTGCCAGCAGCGTAGCCCCAACGAACACCGGGGAGCTGTTTTTT. Protein sequence: CASSVAPTNTGELFF. The J gene is TRBJ2-2, the V gene TRBV9; D is unclear. This CDR3 comprises 15 residues. Trimming removed 0 bases from V and 0 bases from J, with 6 bases in between. The germline V gene has CDR1 SGDLS and CDR2 YYNGEE.

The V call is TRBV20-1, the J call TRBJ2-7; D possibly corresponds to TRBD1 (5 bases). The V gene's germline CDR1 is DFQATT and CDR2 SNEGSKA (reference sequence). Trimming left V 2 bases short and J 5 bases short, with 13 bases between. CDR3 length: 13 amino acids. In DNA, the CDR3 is TGCAGTGCTAGACAGGGTCCTTACCACGAGCAGTACTTC. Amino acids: CSARQGPYHEQYF.

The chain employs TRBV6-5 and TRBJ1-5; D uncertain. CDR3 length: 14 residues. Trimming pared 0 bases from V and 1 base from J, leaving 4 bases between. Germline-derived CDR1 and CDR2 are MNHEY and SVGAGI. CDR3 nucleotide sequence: TGTGCCAGCAGTTACTCACTAAGCAATCAGCCCCAGCATTTT. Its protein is CASSYSLSNQPQHF.

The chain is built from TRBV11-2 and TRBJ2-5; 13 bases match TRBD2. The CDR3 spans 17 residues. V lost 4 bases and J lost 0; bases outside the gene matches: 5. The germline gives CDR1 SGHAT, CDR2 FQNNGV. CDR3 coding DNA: TGTGCCAGCAGCTCCCGGACTAGCGGGAGCAACCAAGAGACCCAGTACTTC. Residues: CASSSRTSGSNQETQYF.

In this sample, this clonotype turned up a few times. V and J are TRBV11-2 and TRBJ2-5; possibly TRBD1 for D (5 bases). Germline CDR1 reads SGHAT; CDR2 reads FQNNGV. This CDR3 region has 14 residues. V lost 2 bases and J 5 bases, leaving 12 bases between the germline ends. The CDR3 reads CASSLIKGQETQYF. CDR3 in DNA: TGTGCCAGCAGCTTAATTAAGGGGCAGGAGACCCAGTACTTC.

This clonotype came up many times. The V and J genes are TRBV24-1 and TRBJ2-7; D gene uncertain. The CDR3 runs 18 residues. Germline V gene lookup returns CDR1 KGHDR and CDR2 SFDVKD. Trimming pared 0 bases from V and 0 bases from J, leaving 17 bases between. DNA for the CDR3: TGTGCCACCAGTGATTTGCGACTCTGGACGGCAAGCTCCTACGAGCAGTACTTC. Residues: CATSDLRLWTASSYEQYF.

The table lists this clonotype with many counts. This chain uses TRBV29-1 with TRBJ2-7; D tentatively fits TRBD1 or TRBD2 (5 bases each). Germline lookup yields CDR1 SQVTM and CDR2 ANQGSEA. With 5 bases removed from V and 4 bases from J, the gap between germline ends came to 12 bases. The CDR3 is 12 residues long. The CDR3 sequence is CSVMGRTYEQYF. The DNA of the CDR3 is TGCAGCGTTATGGGACGGACTTACGAGCAGTACTTC.

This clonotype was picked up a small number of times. The CDR3 is CSVEDGITGELFF. For the CDR3, the DNA is TGCAGCGTTGAAGACGGAATCACCGGGGAGCTGTTTTTT. The chain employs TRBV29-1 and TRBJ2-2; D is uncertain. Germline-derived CDR1 and CDR2 are SQVTM and ANQGSEA. Deletions cut 0 bases from V and 4 bases from J, with 6 bases between. CDR3 length equals 13 residues.

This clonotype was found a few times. DNA for the CDR3: TGTGCCAGCAGCTCGGACGGTTATATCACTCAGCCCCAGCATTTT. Its translation is CASSSDGYITQPQHF. The rearrangement links TRBV7-9 to TRBJ1-5; D remains unclear. CDR3 length: 15 residues. Trimming left V 4 bases short and J 6 bases short, with 16 bases between. Germline V gene data show CDR1 as SEHNR and CDR2 as FQNEAQ (reference sequence). Full variable domain (remainder filled in from reference TRBV7-9 and TRBJ1-5): DTGVSQNPRHKITKRGQNVTFRCDPISEHNRLYWYRQTLGQGPEFLTYFQNEAQLEKSRLLSDRFSAERPKGSFSTLEIQRTEQGDSAMYLCASSSDGYITQPQHFGDGTRLSIL.

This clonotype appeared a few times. CDR3 DNA: TGCGCCAGCAGCCCGGTTATGGGTCCCTACGAGCAGTACTTC. It translates to CASSPVMGPYEQYF. The V and J genes are TRBV4-1 and TRBJ2-7; D gene ambiguous. CDR3 size: 14 residues. CDR1 is MGHRA, CDR2 YSYEKL, per germline. The V end was cut by 4 bases, the J end by 2 bases, with 12 bases between.

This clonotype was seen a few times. In nucleotides, the CDR3 is TGCGCCAGCAGCTTGGCCGTGACAGGGGGCGAGCAGTACTTC. Its translation is CASSLAVTGGEQYF. The chain uses TRBV5-1 and TRBJ2-7; 9 nucleotides align to TRBD1. Germline V CDR1 and CDR2: SGHRS, YFSETQ. The V and J ends lost 0 bases and 6 bases, in that order; junction bases with no gene match: 4. The CDR3 is made up of 14 amino acids. Variable domain in full (rest from reference TRBV5-1 and TRBJ2-7): KAGVTQTPRYLIKTRGQQVTLSCSPISGHRSVSWYQQTPGQGLQFLFEYFSETQRNKGNFPGRFSGRQFSNSRSEMNVSTLELGDSALYLCASSLAVTGGEQYFGPGTRLTVT.

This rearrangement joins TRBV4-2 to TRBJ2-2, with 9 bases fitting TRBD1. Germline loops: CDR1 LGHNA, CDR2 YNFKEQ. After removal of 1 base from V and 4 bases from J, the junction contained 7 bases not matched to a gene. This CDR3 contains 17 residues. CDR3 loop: CASSQGTGGAGTGELFF. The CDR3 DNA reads TGTGCCAGCAGCCAAGGAACAGGGGGCGCAGGCACCGGGGAGCTGTTTTTT.

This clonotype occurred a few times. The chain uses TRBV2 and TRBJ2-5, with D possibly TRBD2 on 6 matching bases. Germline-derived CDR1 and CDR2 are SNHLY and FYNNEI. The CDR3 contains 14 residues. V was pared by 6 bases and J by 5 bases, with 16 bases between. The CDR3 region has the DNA TGTGCCAGCAGGCCATCGGCGGGGTGGGAGACCCAGTACTTC. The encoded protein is CASRPSAGWETQYF.

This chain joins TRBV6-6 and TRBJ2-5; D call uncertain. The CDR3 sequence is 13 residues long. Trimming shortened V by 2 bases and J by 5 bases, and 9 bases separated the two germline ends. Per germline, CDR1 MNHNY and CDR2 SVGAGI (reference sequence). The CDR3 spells CASSYASRETQYF. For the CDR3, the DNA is TGTGCCAGCAGTTACGCATCCCGGGAGACCCAGTACTTC.

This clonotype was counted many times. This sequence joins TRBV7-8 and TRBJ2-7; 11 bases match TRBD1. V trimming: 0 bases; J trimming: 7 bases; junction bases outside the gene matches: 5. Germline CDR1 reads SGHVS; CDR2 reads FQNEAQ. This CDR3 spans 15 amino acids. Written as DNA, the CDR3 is TGTGCCAGCAGCTTAGCCGGGACAGGGGGGATGGAGCAGTACTTC. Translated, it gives CASSLAGTGGMEQYF.

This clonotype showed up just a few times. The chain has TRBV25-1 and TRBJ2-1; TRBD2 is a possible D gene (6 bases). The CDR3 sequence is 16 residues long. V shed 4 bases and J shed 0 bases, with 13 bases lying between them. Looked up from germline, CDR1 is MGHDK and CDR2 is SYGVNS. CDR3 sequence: CASSAPGLISYNEQFF. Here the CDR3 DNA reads TGTGCCAGCAGTGCGCCGGGACTGATCTCCTACAATGAGCAGTTCTTC.

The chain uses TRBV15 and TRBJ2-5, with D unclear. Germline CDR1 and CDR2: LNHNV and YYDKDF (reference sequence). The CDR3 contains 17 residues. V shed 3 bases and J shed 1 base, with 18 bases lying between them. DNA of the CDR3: TGTGCCACCAGCAGCCCCGGCTTCACCCCCCTCCAAGAGACCCAGTACTTC. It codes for CATSSPGFTPLQETQYF. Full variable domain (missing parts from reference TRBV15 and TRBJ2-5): DAMVIQNPRYQVTQFGKPVTLSCSQTLNHNVMYWYQQKSSQAPKLLFHYYDKDFNNEADTPDNFQSRRPNTSFCFLDIRSPGLGDTAMYLCATSSPGFTPLQETQYFGPGTRLLVL.

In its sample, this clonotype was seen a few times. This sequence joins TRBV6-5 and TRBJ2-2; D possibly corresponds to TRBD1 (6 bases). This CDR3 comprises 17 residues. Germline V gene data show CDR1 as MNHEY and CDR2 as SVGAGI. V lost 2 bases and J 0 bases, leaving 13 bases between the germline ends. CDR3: CASSYPGTTSNTGELFF. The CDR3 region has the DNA TGTGCCAGCAGTTACCCGGGGACAACCTCGAACACCGGGGAGCTGTTTTTT.

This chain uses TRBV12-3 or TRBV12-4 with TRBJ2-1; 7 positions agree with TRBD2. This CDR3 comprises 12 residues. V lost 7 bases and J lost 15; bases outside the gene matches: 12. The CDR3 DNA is TGTGCCAGCAAGGATGGAGCGGGAACTCCGTTCTTC. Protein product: CASKDGAGTPFF.

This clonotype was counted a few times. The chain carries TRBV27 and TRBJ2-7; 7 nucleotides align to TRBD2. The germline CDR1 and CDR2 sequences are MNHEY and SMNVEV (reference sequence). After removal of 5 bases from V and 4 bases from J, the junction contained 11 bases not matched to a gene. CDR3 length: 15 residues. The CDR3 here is CASSPGLAELYEQYF. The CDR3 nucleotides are TGTGCCAGCAGTCCGGGCCTAGCGGAACTTTACGAGCAGTACTTC.

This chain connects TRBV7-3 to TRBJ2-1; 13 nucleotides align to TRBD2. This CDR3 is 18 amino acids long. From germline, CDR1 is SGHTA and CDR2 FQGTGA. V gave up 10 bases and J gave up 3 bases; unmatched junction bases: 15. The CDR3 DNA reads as TGTGCCATCTGTTTCGGGACACTAGCGGGAGGGTTCTACAATGAGCAGTTCTTC. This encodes CAICFGTLAGGFYNEQFF. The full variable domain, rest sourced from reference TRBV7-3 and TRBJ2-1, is GAGVSQTPSNKVTEKGKYVELRCDPISGHTALYWYRQSLGQGPEFLIYFQGTGAADDSGLPNDRFFAVRPEGSVSTLKIQRTERGDSAVYLCAICFGTLAGGFYNEQFFGPGTRLTVL.